This T cell receptor beta chain was captured by sequencing in a study of cytomegalovirus exposure and HLA in healthy donors. Trimming took off 0 bases at V and 5 bases at J, with 14 bases between the two ends. This CDR3 has 15 residues. CDR1 and CDR2 from the germline V gene are SGHTA and FQGNSA. With 60 Vbeta and 13 Jbeta primers, the PCR was carried out. TCRdb keeps only in-frame clones here, not all; method: immunoSEQ multiplex PCR. The profile shows about 130,000 clones, over 75% of them singletons. The TCR sequence derives from a boy between 10 and 17 years old in good health and CMV-seronegative. The rearrangement joins TRBV7-2 to TRBJ2-7; tentative D call: TRBD2 (7 bases). The sequenced sample was PBMCs. CDR3 sequence reads: CASSLAGGRRDEQYF. The CDR3 bases are TGTGCCAGCAGCTTAGCGGGGGGGCGTCGCGACGAGCAGTACTTC.